A single sample is the source of the 8 T cell receptor beta chains below, sequenced in a study of cytomegalovirus exposure and HLA in healthy donors. The PCR ran on 60 Vbeta and 13 Jbeta primers. The table came from immunoSEQ multiplex PCR; TCRdb's copy has only in-frame clones and leaves some out. The sample contains about 270,000 clones, roughly two thirds of which appear only once. The sequencing sample was made of PBMCs. These receptor sequences come from a female donor in good health and CMV-seronegative.

The chain has TRBV30 and TRBJ1-2, with a tentative D call TRBD1 (6 bases). The V and J ends lost 8 bases and 8 bases respectively, with 15 bases between them. The CDR3 is 11 amino acids. Germline V gene sequence: CDR1 GTSNPN, CDR2 SVGIG (reference sequence). The CDR3 nucleotides are TGTGCCACAACAGGGAAGGCGGGCTACACCTTC. Its translation is CATTGKAGYTF.

V gene TRBV28 combines with J gene TRBJ1-2; D is possibly TRBD1 (5 bases). The CDR3 runs to 13 residues. Per germline, CDR1 MDHEN and CDR2 SYDVKM. Between the trimmed V and J ends, which lost 7 bases and 4 bases, there was a span of 13 bases. In nucleotides, the CDR3 is TGTGCCAGCATGGGGCAGGGAGGCTATGGCTACACCTTC. Translated: CASMGQGGYGYTF.

Concerning this clone itself: The junction differs from germline at one of its ends, possibly a read error. V is TRBV7-9 and J is TRBJ1-4; TRBD1 matches 7 bases. CDR3 length equals 16 residues. Germline CDR1 and CDR2: SEHNR and FQNEAQ (reference sequence). CDR3 amino acids: CSSSPPQGGKNEKLFF. CDR3 nucleotide sequence: TGTTCCAGCAGCCCACCCCAGGGGGGTAAGAATGAAAAACTGTTTTTT.

The genes are TRBV5-6 and TRBJ2-1, with 10 bases matching TRBD2. Germline CDR1 SGHDT, CDR2 YYEEEE. CDR3 size: 14 residues. The V and J ends lost 7 bases and 2 bases, in that order; junction bases with no gene match: 3. CDR3 in amino acids: CASGLAGAYNEQFF. In nucleotides, the CDR3 is TGTGCCAGCGGTCTAGCGGGAGCCTACAATGAGCAGTTCTTC.

CDR3 DNA sequence: TGTGCCAGGGGGACAGGGAACTACGAGCAGTACTTC. This sequence encodes CARGTGNYEQYF. This chain uses TRBV19 with TRBJ2-7; TRBD1 agrees at 9 bases. Per germline, CDR1 LNHDA and CDR2 SQIVND (reference sequence). The ends lost 9 bases at V and 3 bases at J; junction bases unmatched: 3. CDR3 length: 12 amino acids.

V and J are TRBV5-1 and TRBJ2-3; D is possibly TRBD2 (5 bases). Trimming left V 1 base short and J 4 bases short, with 13 bases between. CDR3 size: 15 residues. Germline lookup yields CDR1 SGHRS and CDR2 YFSETQ. In nucleotides, the CDR3 is TGCGCCAGCAGCTTGTTCGGGGAGTCTCCAGATACGCAGTATTTT. Translating it yields CASSLFGESPDTQYF.

This clone was seen a handful of times. V gene TRBV28 combines with J gene TRBJ1-1; possibly TRBD1 for D (6 bases). The CDR3 extends over 13 amino acids. Trimming removed 7 bases at V and 4 bases at J, with 13 bases between. CDR1 and CDR2 from the germline V gene are MDHEN and SYDVKM. The CDR3 reads CASTSGGRTEAFF. DNA of the CDR3: TGTGCCAGCACCTCGGGGGGCCGCACTGAAGCTTTCTTT.

In DNA, the CDR3 is TGTGCCAGCAGCCGGGGACTAGCGGGAGATAACGGGGAGCTGTTTTTT. Translating gives CASSRGLAGDNGELFF. The chain uses TRBV5-4 and TRBJ2-2; 14 bases line up with TRBD2. The CDR3 loop spans 16 amino acids. The V segment lost 4 bases and the J segment 7 bases; nucleotides outside the gene matches: 6. The germline gives CDR1 SGHNT, CDR2 YYREEE (reference sequence). Based on the CDR3 plus reference TRBV5-4 and TRBJ2-2, the full variable domain is ETGVTQSPTHLIKTRGQQVTLRCSSQSGHNTVSWYQQALGQGPQFIFQYYREEENGRGNFPPRFSGLQFPNYSSELNVNALELDDSALYLCASSRGLAGDNGELFFGEGSRLTVL.